The present T cell receptor (beta chain) was sequenced within a study of T cells in Graves' hyperthyroidism and ophthalmopathy. Study as a whole: Peripheral blood specimens were obtained at initial diagnosis, prior to any treatment.

Amplification yielded TCR beta CDR3 regions, with RNA transcripts as the source. The HTBI set primed first-round TCR CDR3 RT-PCR. TCRdb re-analysed the multiplex PCR reads in MiXCR, keeping a single row per CDR3 protein. This repertoire shows about 250,000 distinct CDR3 sequences, around 15% found once; its top ten account for over 25%. Between the trimmed V and J ends, which lost 4 bases and 5 bases, there was a span of 18 bases. This CDR3 has 16 amino acids. The V gene's germline CDR1 is SEHNR and CDR2 FQNEAQ (reference sequence). Overall study findings and caveats: Blood also showed most of the thyroid clonotypes that were expanded above 0.001. A model of 13 V-J pairs discriminated ophthalmopathy from stable hyperthyroidism.

This clonotype was observed many times. Its specificity is unknown. This TCR derives from a woman aged 50 to 60 with Graves' hyperthyroidism that later progressed to Graves' ophthalmopathy. The sequenced sample consisted of blood. The rearrangement joins TRBV7-9 to TRBJ1-3; D might be TRBD1 (5 bases). The CDR3 protein is CASSSNAEGTRNTIYF. The CDR3 DNA sequence: TGTGCCAGCAGCTCAAATGCGGAGGGGACGAGAAACACCATATATTTT.